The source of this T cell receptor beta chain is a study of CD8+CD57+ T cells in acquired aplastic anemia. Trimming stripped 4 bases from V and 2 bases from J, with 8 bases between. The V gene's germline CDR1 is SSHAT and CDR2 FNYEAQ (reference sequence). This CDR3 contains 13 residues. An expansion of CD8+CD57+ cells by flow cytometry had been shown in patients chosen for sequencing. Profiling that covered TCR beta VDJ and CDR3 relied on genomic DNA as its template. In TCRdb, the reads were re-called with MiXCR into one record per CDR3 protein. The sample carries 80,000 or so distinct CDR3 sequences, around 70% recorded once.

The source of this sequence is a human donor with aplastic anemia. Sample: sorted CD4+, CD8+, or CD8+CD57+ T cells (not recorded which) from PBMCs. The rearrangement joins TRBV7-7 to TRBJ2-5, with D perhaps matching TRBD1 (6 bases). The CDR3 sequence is CASSSGQQETQYF. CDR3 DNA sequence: TGTGCCAGCAGCTCCGGACAGCAAGAGACCCAGTACTTC.